One sample yielded the 18 T cell receptor beta chains listed below, sequenced in a study of human T cells and chemical hapten exposure. TCRdb used MiXCR to reprocess the RACE reads, holding one entry per CDR3 protein. The table records some 170,000 distinct CDR3 sequences, 20% to 25% of them present only once. The time point here: patch test 1, 2 weeks after DPC sensitization. Treatment indicated: therapeutic diphenylcyclopropenone sensitization with weekly scalp DPC. The source was whole blood, collected in connection with sensitization to the hapten diphenylcyclopropenone (DPC). These receptor sequences come from a woman aged 45-59 years with alopecia areata. Some clones in this sample may be carry-over from other donors' samples.

This clonotype occurred a few times. This chain links TRBV7-2 with TRBJ1-1; D might be TRBD1 (5 bases). CDR1 SGHTA and CDR2 FQGNSA come from the germline V gene. V lost 5 bases, J lost 8 bases, and 15 bases lay in between. The CDR3 loop spans 13 amino acids. The CDR3, as DNA: TGTGCCAGCAGCACTAACAGGTGGGGGGAAGCTTTCTTT. Translating gives CASSTNRWGEAFF.

The rearrangement links TRBV7-9 to TRBJ2-7; tentative D call: TRBD2 (6 bases). This CDR3 is built from 14 residues. Trimming shortened V by 8 bases and J by 0 bases, and 14 bases separated the two germline ends. CDR1 and CDR2 from the germline V gene are SEHNR and FQNEAQ (reference sequence). The CDR3 loop is CASAGTASSYEQYF. CDR3 bases: TGTGCCAGCGCAGGGACTGCTAGCTCCTACGAGCAGTACTTC.

The chain is built from TRBV6-1 and TRBJ1-5; D not resolved. The germline CDR1 and CDR2 sequences are MNHNS and SASEGT. The CDR3 totals 15 residues. Trimming stripped 2 bases from V and 6 bases from J, with 14 bases between. CDR3 sequence: CASSETQGSGQPQHF. CDR3 bases: TGTGCCAGCAGTGAAACTCAAGGGTCCGGTCAGCCCCAGCATTTT.

This clonotype was detected a few times. The chain is built from TRBV28 and TRBJ1-3; 11 nucleotides line up with TRBD1. The CDR3 extends over 19 amino acids. From germline, CDR1 is MDHEN and CDR2 SYDVKM. V was clipped by 2 bases and J by 0 bases; unmatched bases: 9. The CDR3 spells CASSLPGQGGALSGNTIYF. DNA of the CDR3: TGTGCCAGCAGTTTACCGGGACAGGGGGGTGCTCTCTCTGGAAACACCATATATTTT.

The chain uses TRBV7-3 and TRBJ2-1; 7 bases match TRBD1. Per germline, CDR1 SGHTA and CDR2 FQGTGA. The CDR3 has 14 amino acids. Trimming cost V 5 bases and J 5 bases; bases outside gene matches: 6. The CDR3 spells CASSTDRWDNEQFF. CDR3 in DNA: TGTGCCAGCAGCACGGACAGGTGGGACAATGAGCAGTTCTTC.

The V call is TRBV7-2, the J call TRBJ2-1, with TRBD2 identical over 7 bases. Looked up from germline, CDR1 is SGHTA and CDR2 is FQGNSA. J was trimmed by 3 bases and V by 6 bases; bases with no gene match: 11. The CDR3 covers 16 residues. CDR3 coding DNA: TGTGCCAGCAGGTGGGAGCCGGGACTATACTACAATGAGCAGTTCTTC. Translated: CASRWEPGLYYNEQFF.

This chain connects TRBV19 to TRBJ2-7; D not certain. CDR1 is LNHDA, CDR2 SQIVND, per germline (reference sequence). This CDR3 has 15 residues. Deletions cut 3 bases from V and 2 bases from J, with 14 bases between. The CDR3 nucleotides read TGTGCCAGTAGTATTCATGCGACCAAGACCTACGAGCAGTACTTC. It specifies CASSIHATKTYEQYF.

This clonotype was detected ten times or more. J is TRBJ2-6 and V is TRBV7-6, with D maybe TRBD1 (7 bases). Germline V gene data show CDR1 as SGHVS and CDR2 as FNYEAQ. The CDR3 sequence is 17 residues long. Trimming took off 4 bases at V and 2 bases at J, with 15 bases between the two ends. The chain's CDR3 is CASSSPTGRPGANVLTF. The CDR3 DNA reads TGTGCCAGCAGCTCGCCGACAGGGAGGCCTGGGGCCAACGTCCTGACTTTC.

CDR3 DNA: TGCGCCAGCAGCGCGCGGGACATCAACCTCTCCTACGAGCAGTACTTC. This encodes CASSARDINLSYEQYF. The rearrangement joins TRBV5-1 to TRBJ2-7; D could derive from TRBD1 or TRBD2 (6 bases each). V was trimmed by 4 bases and J by 0 bases, leaving 17 bases between them. The CDR3 runs 16 residues. The germline V gene has CDR1 SGHRS and CDR2 YFSETQ.

This clonotype has a handful of counts. J is TRBJ2-5 and V is TRBV20-1; 7 bases are a match to TRBD1. V shed 5 bases and J 4 bases; nucleotides not matched to a gene: 7. The CDR3 is 13 amino acids. Germline-derived CDR1 and CDR2 are DFQATT and SNEGSKA (reference sequence). CDR3 sequence: CSASTTGPETQYF. CDR3 bases: TGCAGTGCTTCAACGACAGGGCCAGAGACCCAGTACTTC.

The chain combines TRBV7-8 with TRBJ2-7; D uncertain. The CDR3 has 13 residues. Germline-derived CDR1 and CDR2 are SGHVS and FQNEAQ. V was trimmed by 3 bases and J by 2 bases, leaving 8 bases between them. The CDR3 sequence is CASSFDPTYEQYF. Here the CDR3 DNA reads TGTGCCAGCAGCTTTGATCCGACCTACGAGCAGTACTTC. The variable domain in full, with the rest retrieved from reference TRBV7-8 and TRBJ2-7, is GAGVSQSPRYKVAKRGQDVALRCDPISGHVSLFWYQQALGQGPEFLTYFQNEAQLDKSGLPSDRFFAERPEGSVSTLKIQRTQQEDSAVYLCASSFDPTYEQYFGPGTRLTVT.

The chain recombines TRBV7-9 with TRBJ1-1; D is undetermined. The CDR3 totals 16 residues. From germline, CDR1 is SEHNR and CDR2 FQNEAQ (reference sequence). V lost 6 bases to trimming and J lost 0 bases, with 17 bases between them. CDR3 in amino acids: CASRRSGILMNTEAFF. In nucleotides, the CDR3 is TGTGCCAGCAGGCGAAGCGGAATACTCATGAACACTGAAGCTTTCTTT. The variable domain in full, completed from reference TRBV7-9 and TRBJ1-1, reads DTGVSQNPRHKITKRGQNVTFRCDPISEHNRLYWYRQTLGQGPEFLTYFQNEAQLEKSRLLSDRFSAERPKGSFSTLEIQRTEQGDSAMYLCASRRSGILMNTEAFFGQGTRLTVV.

The chain recombines TRBV12-3 or TRBV12-4 with TRBJ2-5; 7 positions agree with TRBD2. The junction had 6 bases not matched to a gene; V was cut back by 1 base and J by 7 bases. The length of the CDR3 is 14 residues. The CDR3 reads CASSLGLAGATQYF. As DNA, the CDR3 is TGTGCCAGCAGTTTAGGACTAGCTGGGGCGACCCAGTACTTC.

The chain uses TRBV20-1 and TRBJ1-5; D is unclear. CDR1 is DFQATT, CDR2 SNEGSKA, per germline (reference sequence). The CDR3 length is 13 residues. V lost 3 bases and J 8 bases, leaving 14 bases between the germline ends. The chain's CDR3 is CSASWSDQEPQHF. Written as DNA, the CDR3 is TGCAGTGCTAGTTGGTCGGACCAGGAGCCCCAGCATTTT.

The chain employs TRBV6-5 and TRBJ1-1; D gene uncertain. Germline values: CDR1 MNHEY, CDR2 SVGAGI. The CDR3 is 16 amino acids. The V and J ends lost 0 bases and 2 bases respectively, with 13 bases between them. Written as DNA, the CDR3 is TGTGCCAGCAGTTACTCGAATTTTGGGAAAAACACTGAAGCTTTCTTT. It specifies CASSYSNFGKNTEAFF.

This clonotype has just a few counts. The chain carries TRBV20-1 and TRBJ1-4; TRBD1 might be the D (6 bases). The germline V gene encodes CDR1 DFQATT and CDR2 SNEGSKA (reference sequence). The V end lost 1 base, the J end lost 8 bases, and 23 bases lay between the germline ends. This CDR3 has 17 residues. Here the CDR3 reads CSARAPSSRGNREKLFF. CDR3 coding DNA: TGCAGTGCTAGAGCCCCTTCATCCAGGGGTAACAGGGAAAAACTGTTTTTT.

This clonotype was counted a few times. J is TRBJ2-3 and V is TRBV29-1; TRBD2 might be the D (5 bases). V was clipped by 4 bases and J by 0 bases, with 11 bases between them. Germline V gives CDR1 SQVTM, CDR2 ANQGSEA. This CDR3 has 14 amino acids. CDR3 residues: CSVGVAHSTDTQYF. As DNA, the CDR3 is TGCAGCGTTGGCGTAGCGCATAGCACAGATACGCAGTATTTT.

The chain combines TRBV25-1 with TRBJ1-5; D unclear. CDR1 and CDR2 (germline): MGHDK, SYGVNS. The CDR3 runs 11 residues. The V and J ends lost 5 bases and 5 bases respectively, with 4 bases between them. The CDR3 bases are TGTGCCAGCAGTCAGGATCAGCCCCAGCATTTT. Its protein product is CASSQDQPQHF.